The clone carrying this T cell receptor beta chain was counted between two and nine times. Its antigen is currently unknown. CDR1 MNHNS and CDR2 SASEGT come from the germline V gene. The CDR3 runs to 15 residues. Trimming removed 1 base at V and 3 bases at J, with 12 bases between. The sample originates from a study of T cell repertoires in cytomegalovirus infection. The wider study: The study used recently identified HLA-C-restricted and well-studied HLA-B-restricted CMV epitopes. Public signatures in TCR beta pointed to CMV infection and matching HLA type.

TCRdb ran MiXCR on the reads and lists one entry per CDR3 protein. This sample yields about a million distinct CDR3 sequences, of which about 33% are seen a single time; roughly 12% belongs to the top ten. This TCR came from a human donor in good health (CMV status not recorded). Some clones in this sample may be carry-over from other donors' samples. V gene TRBV6-1 combines with J gene TRBJ1-1, with D maybe TRBD1 (5 bases). Here the sequenced sample was cultured CD8+ T cells from PBMCs, taken from culture after CMV antigen stimulation. CDR3 DNA: TGTGCCAGCAGTGAAGGCCCAGGGCCGTACACTGAAGCTTTCTTT. As protein: CASSEGPGPYTEAFF.